Listed below are T cell receptor beta chains from one sample, sequenced in a study of blood T cells in healthy people across ages. TCRdb independently ran MiXCR on the 5' RACE reads; one entry per CDR3 protein. This sample has 550,000 to 800,000 distinct CDR3 sequences, with about 32% found just once. The sample taken for sequencing was blood. These receptors were obtained from a woman of 80 years or more in good health. The CDR3 runs from the conserved cysteine through the conserved F or W. Each record gives: D gene, V gene, J gene, CDR3 protein. A D gene is named only where the DNA matches it firmly.

>NA|TRBV7-2|TRBJ2-7
CASGQDYNEQYF
>NA|TRBV5-4|TRBJ2-2
CASSWAGESGELFF
>NA|TRBV7-8|TRBJ1-5
CASSLGDSWGNQPQHF
>NA|TRBV7-2|TRBJ2-5
CASSRGGEETQYF
>NA|TRBV12-3/TRBV12-4|TRBJ2-4
CASSPAQRTFANIQYF
>NA|TRBV5-1|TRBJ1-3
CASSSDISGNTIYF
>NA|TRBV30|TRBJ1-1
CAWMQNEAFF
>NA|TRBV5-6|TRBJ1-4
CASNYGTEGEKLFF
>NA|TRBV20-1|TRBJ2-5
CSASKVAEETQYF
>TRBD1|TRBV30|TRBJ1-5
CAWSQVGGTGGRNQPQHF
>NA|TRBV20-1|TRBJ2-1
CSASLGCNEQFF
>TRBD1|TRBV10-3|NA
CAIGQGVFQETQFF
>TRBD1|TRBV7-2|TRBJ1-2
CASSKTGGIYGYTF
>NA|TRBV18|TRBJ1-2
CASSPMDSQANYGYTF
>NA|TRBV2|TRBJ2-5
CASSEQPLQETQYF
>NA|TRBV20-1|NA
CSARLTGQVGYEQYF
>NA|TRBV27|TRBJ2-6
CASSFQGSTSGANVLTF
>NA|TRBV4-3|TRBJ2-2
CASSLAPGGELFF
>TRBD2|TRBV5-1|TRBJ2-7
CASSLVAGSYEQYF
>NA|TRBV6-1|TRBJ1-5
CASSEVSTPSNQPQHF
>TRBD1|TRBV29-1|TRBJ1-2
CSVTQGARGYTF
>TRBD1|TRBV20-1|NA
CSAGTGTGDSTTQYF
>NA|TRBV3-1|TRBJ2-1
CASSQATNEQFF
>NA|TRBV20-1|TRBJ2-1
CSARVAVAGNEQFF
>TRBD1|TRBV20-1|TRBJ2-7
CSAIPGTGYYEQYF
>NA|TRBV5-1|TRBJ1-6
CASSLGQINSPLHF
>NA|TRBV6-5|TRBJ1-3
CASSYSGGSGNTIYF
>TRBD2|TRBV9|TRBJ2-7
CASSVGVAGTYEQYF